This TCR beta chain appears in the sequencing data of a study of spatial heterogeneity in lung cancer. Looking at the study overall: Detection consistently yielded more beta chains than alpha chains. The mean occurrence of each unique TCR and UMI combination in raw reads exceeded nine. Study-wide results and caveats: TCRs found ubiquitously expanded in tumor appeared in blood more at resection than at follow-up.

To note about this clonotype: Its antigen is unidentified.

Described time point: sample taken at primary tumor resection. Frozen PBMC, nontumor lung or tumor provided whole RNA, which was sequenced unsorted. Untreated early-stage non-small cell lung cancer patients, over 55 in total, were the donors. Trimming took 4 bases from V and 3 from J, leaving 10 bases between them. The CDR3 totals 12 residues. CDR1 DFQATT and CDR2 SNEGSKA come from the germline V gene (reference sequence). MiXCR, run by TCRdb on the 5' RACE reads, gives a single entry per CDR3 protein. The sample lists 77,000 or so distinct CDR3 sequences; approximately 18% were seen once. The starting material was PBMCs, obtained at surgery. V is TRBV20-1 and J is TRBJ2-7; D is possibly TRBD2 (6 bases). This clonotype was sampled from a male donor with early-stage non-small cell lung cancer. In DNA, the CDR3 is TGCAGTGCTATCCACGGGAGCTACGAGCAGTACTTC. It yields the protein CSAIHGSYEQYF.